Listed below are T cell receptor beta chains from one sample, sequenced in a study of blood T cells in healthy people across ages. MiXCR was run by TCRdb on the 5' RACE reads, yielding one entry per CDR3 protein. The sample consists of around 800,000 distinct CDR3 sequences, 20% to 30% of them appearing once. These data also formed part of another study, on T cells of mothers and their children.

The specimen was blood. The receptors stem from a boy younger than 18 in good health. Each CDR3 is given with its conserved first and last residue. The D gene is left open where the match is weak. Not all rows give a size; the values are once, few, many and, for expanded clones, a class.

>TRBV12-3/TRBV12-4|few|NA|TRBJ1-1
TGTGCCAGCAGCCAGGGACCAGGAATGAACACTGAAGCTTTCTTT
CASSQGPGMNTEAFF
>TRBV20-1|NA|NA|TRBJ2-5
TGCAGTGCTAGAGGACTAGTGGGGGACCAAGAGACCCAGTACTTC
CSARGLVGDQETQYF
>TRBV7-3|few|TRBD1|TRBJ2-1
TGTGCCAGCAGCCAAGGACAGGTTAATGAGCAGTTCTTC
CASSQGQVNEQFF
>TRBV12-3/TRBV12-4|many|NA|TRBJ2-5
TGTGCCAGCAGTTTAGCGCGGAGTGAGACCCAGTACTTC
CASSLARSETQYF
>TRBV28|few|TRBD1|TRBJ2-7
TGTGCCAGCAGCACGATAGGGACAGGCCGATACGAGCAGTACTTC
CASSTIGTGRYEQYF
>TRBV7-2|NA|TRBD2|TRBJ2-5
TGTGCCAGCAGCTTAGCCGGGACTAGCGGGGGGGCAGAGAAGACCCAGTACTTC
CASSLAGTSGGAEKTQYF
>TRBV27|NA|NA|TRBJ1-2
TGTGCCAGCAGTTTATCACCAAGGCGAGGCTACACCTTC
CASSLSPRRGYTF
>TRBV28|NA|TRBD1|TRBJ2-7
TGTGCCAGCAGCCCAGCCGGGACAGCCTCCTACGAGCAGTACTTC
CASSPAGTASYEQYF
>TRBV3-1|NA|TRBD1|TRBJ1-3
TGTGCCAGCAGCCCGACAGGGACTTTCGGAAACACCATATATTTT
CASSPTGTFGNTIYF
>TRBV20-1|NA|TRBD2|TRBJ2-5
TGCAGTGCTCTAGCGGGGGGAGAGACCCAGTACTTC
CSALAGGETQYF
>TRBV7-2|once|NA|TRBJ2-5
TGTGCCAGCAGCCGGTTTTCAGAGACCCAGTACTTC
CASSRFSETQYF
>TRBV12-3/TRBV12-4|NA|TRBD1|TRBJ1-4
TGTGCCAGCAGCCGGACAGGGGGAAAAGAAAAACTGTTTTTT
CASSRTGGKEKLFF
>TRBV7-2|once|NA|TRBJ2-5
TGTGCCAGCAGCCTCCTCAGATTGTACCAAGAGACCCAGTACTTC
CASSLLRLYQETQYF
>TRBV29-1|NA|TRBD1|TRBJ1-2
TGCAGCGTCGGGACAGGGGGCTTGCAAGGCTACACCTTC
CSVGTGGLQGYTF
>TRBV11-2|few|NA|TRBJ1-3
TGTGCCAGCAGCTTAGTCGAGGGGCCTGGAAACACCATATATTTT
CASSLVEGPGNTIYF
>TRBV7-9|NA|TRBD1|TRBJ1-2
TGTGCCAGCAGCTTAGCGGGGACAGAATACACCTTC
CASSLAGTEYTF
>TRBV7-8|NA|NA|TRBJ2-7
TGTGCCAGCAGCGCCGGACTGGCACGGGAGTCCTACGAGCAGTACTTC
CASSAGLARESYEQYF
>TRBV10-2|NA|NA|TRBJ1-1
TGCGCCAGCCAGGGTGTAGCTGAAGCTTTCTTT
CASQGVAEAFF
>TRBV30|NA|NA|TRBJ1-1
TGTGCCTGGAGTAGGGGACTACTAATGAACACTGAAGCTTTCTTT
CAWSRGLLMNTEAFF
>TRBV7-9|NA|TRBD2|TRBJ2-1
TGTGCCAGCAGCGGCCGACTAGCGGGGGAGGACAATGAGCAGTTCTTC
CASSGRLAGEDNEQFF
>TRBV9|NA|NA|TRBJ1-6
TGTGCCAGCAGCGTAGGGACACAATATAATTCACCCCTCCACTTT
CASSVGTQYNSPLHF
>TRBV12-3/TRBV12-4|NA|TRBD1|TRBJ1-2
TGTGCCAGCAGCCGGACAGGCGGCTACACCTTC
CASSRTGGYTF
>TRBV20-1|NA|NA|TRBJ2-7
TGCAGTGCATTCTGGGGGGGACAGATCTCCTACGAGCAGTACTTC
CSAFWGGQISYEQYF
>TRBV7-9|NA|NA|TRBJ1-2
TGTGCCAGCAGCTTGGGGCAGGGAAATGATGGCTACACCTTC
CASSLGQGNDGYTF
>TRBV5-1|many|NA|TRBJ2-1
TGCGCCAGCAGCTTGGCCACAGGGGGGGGTTACAATGAGCAGTTCTTC
CASSLATGGGYNEQFF
>TRBV11-2|NA|NA|TRBJ2-5
TGTGCCAGCAGCTTTCGGATATTAGTTGGAGAGACCCAGTACTTC
CASSFRILVGETQYF
>TRBV9|NA|TRBD1|TRBJ1-6
TGTGCCAGTGGTGGGACAGGCCAGTTTTCACCCCTCCACTTT
CASGGTGQFSPLHF
>TRBV7-8|few|NA|TRBJ1-2
TGTGCCAGCAGCTTAGGAGCTCGGTGGGGCTACACCTTC
CASSLGARWGYTF
>TRBV29-1|NA|NA|TRBJ2-7
TGCAGCGTTGAAGATCGCCATTACGGAAGTCTCACCTCCTACGAGCAGTACTTC
CSVEDRHYGSLTSYEQYF
>TRBV5-1|few|NA|TRBJ1-3
TGCGCCAGCAGCTCGGCAAACTCTGGAAACACCATATATTTT
CASSSANSGNTIYF
>TRBV12-3/TRBV12-4|NA|NA|TRBJ2-7
TGTGCCAGCAGACGCTCCGGGTCCGAGTACGAGCAGTACTTC
CASRRSGSEYEQYF
>TRBV5-6|NA|NA|TRBJ1-5
TGTGCCAGCAGCTTGGGGGCGGCAGAGCCCCAGCATTTT
CASSLGAAEPQHF
>TRBV4-2|few|TRBD1|TRBJ1-6
TGTGCCAGCAGCCTACTGGACAGGGCTAATTCACCCCTCCACTTT
CASSLLDRANSPLHF
>TRBV7-2|few|TRBD2|TRBJ2-5
TGTGCCAGCAGCTTAGTAGCGGGAGACGGAGAGACCCAGTACTTC
CASSLVAGDGETQYF
>TRBV29-1|few|NA|TRBJ1-5
TGCAGCGTTAGTATCAGGGCGGATCAGCCCCAGCATTTT
CSVSIRADQPQHF
>TRBV6-6|few|TRBD2|TRBJ2-5
TGTGCCAGCTGCCCCCGGGGAGGGCTTGGGGAGACCCAGTACTTC
CASCPRGGLGETQYF
>TRBV7-9|NA|NA|TRBJ2-2
TGTGCCAGCAGCTTACGGAGGCTGGGGACCGGGGAGCTGTTTTTT
CASSLRRLGTGELFF
>TRBV4-1|few|NA|TRBJ2-5
TGCGCCAGCAGCCAACGGACAGTGCAAGAGACCCAGTACTTC
CASSQRTVQETQYF
>TRBV20-1|NA|NA|TRBJ2-5
TGCAGTGCAAACCCCTGGGAAGAGACCCAGTACTTC
CSANPWEETQYF
>TRBV6-1|few|TRBD2|TRBJ2-5
TGTGCCAGCAGCCCGTTGAGGCGGGGGGGCCAAATAGAGACCCAGTACTTC
CASSPLRRGGQIETQYF
>TRBV5-1|NA|TRBD1|TRBJ1-4
TGCGCCAGCCCCGGGGGACAGGGGGCCCCTGCAACTAATGAAAAACTGTTTTTT
CASPGGQGAPATNEKLFF
>TRBV29-1|few|NA|TRBJ1-2
TGCAGCGTTGTAAACTATGGCTACACCTTC
CSVVNYGYTF
>TRBV20-1|few|TRBD1|TRBJ2-5
TGCAGTGCGAACAGGGGGCAGGAGACCCAGTACTTC
CSANRGQETQYF
>TRBV24-1|NA|NA|TRBJ2-5
TGTGCCACCAGTGATTCTCGTCTGGAGACCCAGTACTTC
CATSDSRLETQYF
>TRBV13|NA|TRBD2|TRBJ2-3
TGTGCCAGCAGCCTGACTAGCGGGGAGCAGGAGAGCACAGATACGCAGTATTTT
CASSLTSGEQESTDTQYF
>TRBV30|few|TRBD2|TRBJ2-5
TGTGCCTGGAGTGCCTCTCTAGCGGGGGGGCCCCAGTACTTC
CAWSASLAGGPQYF
>TRBV11-2|few|NA|TRBJ2-1
TGTGCCAGCAGCACTCAGGGTGGGGTCAATGAGCAGTTCTTC
CASSTQGGVNEQFF
>TRBV9|once|NA|TRBJ1-5
TGTGCCAGCGGGGGAGTGGATCAGCCCCAGCATTTT
CASGGVDQPQHF
>TRBV7-6|NA|NA|TRBJ2-1
TGTGCCAGCAGCTCTCGCCGGACAAGCTCCTACAATGAGCAGTTCTTC
CASSSRRTSSYNEQFF
>TRBV6-2/TRBV6-3|NA|NA|TRBJ2-4
TGTGCCAGCACTCCCTTCGGGCTAGCGAGTACCAAAAACATTCAGTACTTC
CASTPFGLASTKNIQYF
>TRBV18|few|NA|TRBJ1-1
TGTGCCAGCTCACCACGAGGGACTCCCACTGAAGCTTTCTTT
CASSPRGTPTEAFF
>TRBV7-9|few|NA|TRBJ2-7
TGTGCCAGCAGCTTAGGGGCAGGGGAAACCTACGAGCAGTACTTC
CASSLGAGETYEQYF
>TRBV5-1|few|TRBD1|TRBJ1-2
TGCGCCAGCAGCAGCACCTCCGGGACAGGCCTTCGGTGCACCTTC
CASSSTSGTGLRCTF
>TRBV5-1|few|NA|TRBJ1-4
TGCGCCAGCAGCTTGATTACCGGGACCTATAATGAAAAACTGTTTTTT
CASSLITGTYNEKLFF
>TRBV29-1|NA|TRBD1|TRBJ1-2
TGCAGCGTTGAAATGACAGGGTCTGGCTATGGCTACACCTTC
CSVEMTGSGYGYTF
>TRBV20-1|once|NA|TRBJ2-2
TGCAGTGCTAGGGACTCCTTAGTCGGGGAGCTGTTTTTT
CSARDSLVGELFF
>TRBV28|few|NA|TRBJ2-2
TGTGCCAGCAGTTTCCTGACAGCCACCGGGGAGCTGTTTTTT
CASSFLTATGELFF
>TRBV5-1|NA|NA|TRBJ1-1
TGCGCCAGCAGCCCAGAACCCCTCCTTGAAGCTTTCTTT
CASSPEPLLEAFF
>TRBV7-8|NA|TRBD2|TRBJ2-1
TGTGCCAGCAGCCCCGGACTAGCGGGGGGGATCAATGAGCAGTTCTTC
CASSPGLAGGINEQFF
>TRBV10-3|few|TRBD1|TRBJ2-7
TGTGCCATCACTGGTGCGGCGGGACAGGGGTACTACGAGCAGTACTTC
CAITGAAGQGYYEQYF